This T cell receptor beta chain appears in the sequencing data of a study of PD-L1 blockade in urothelial cancer. Across the whole study: The number of prior chemotherapy regimens per patient was 0 to 3. At 3 weeks after treatment start (second dose) and again at 6 weeks, blood was analyzed.

As for time point: pretreatment peripheral blood. Each PCR received spiked synthetic TCR analog templates. Method: immunoSEQ multiplex PCR; TCRdb's copy keeps in-frame clones and lacks some. The repertoire holds 70,000 to 95,000 clones, with around 84% as singletons. Sample: PBMCs, taken around atezolizumab (anti-PD-L1) treatment. The clonotype was recovered from a man aged 60 to 69 with urothelial cancer.

This chain's CDR3 is CASSYYGQGVNYGYTF. CDR3 DNA: TGTGCCAGCAGTTACTACGGACAGGGGGTTAACTATGGCTACACCTTC. V gene TRBV6-5 combines with J gene TRBJ1-2, with 10 bases fitting TRBD1. The CDR3 covers 16 residues. CDR1 MNHEY and CDR2 SVGAGI come from the germline V gene. Trimming cost V 1 base and J 1 base; bases outside gene matches: 3.